This T cell receptor beta chain came from a study of blood T cell repertoires in COVID-19. About the study: Sites across the United States, Italy and Spain contributed samples from acute and convalescent COVID-19.

Repertoires were generated with immunoSEQ multiplex PCR, while TCRdb's copy carries only in-frame clones and drops some. The sample includes 120,000 to 150,000 clones, approximately 86% of them seen just once. CDR3 length: 13 amino acids. V shed 0 bases and J shed 5 bases, with 10 bases lying between them. Germline CDR1 reads SQVTM; CDR2 reads ANQGSEA. This sequence originates from a woman aged 45-65 years with acute or convalescent COVID-19. The rearrangement links TRBV29-1 to TRBJ1-2; D gene ambiguous. The specimen was peripheral blood. The CDR3 is CSVEDYPVYGYTF. CDR3 in DNA: TGCAGCGTTGAAGATTATCCGGTTTATGGCTACACCTTC.